The next 27 T cell receptor beta chains were all read from a single sample in a study of human T cells and chemical hapten exposure. Indicated time point: patch test 3, about 24 weeks after DPC sensitization. Treatment defined: therapeutic diphenylcyclopropenone sensitization with weekly scalp DPC. One entry per CDR3 protein results from TCRdb running MiXCR on the RACE reads. The sample holds approximately 86,000 distinct CDR3 sequences; about a tenth are singletons and the top ten take more than 0.85%. The sequencing here drew on whole blood, taken in connection with sensitization to the hapten diphenylcyclopropenone (DPC). The origin of the receptors is a woman in her 30s with alopecia areata. Some clones in this sample may be carry-over from other donors' samples.

This clonotype was counted many times. The chain employs TRBV24-1 and TRBJ2-1, with 7 bases that match TRBD2. V was clipped by 3 bases and J by 1 base; unmatched bases: 5. In germline, CDR1 is KGHDR, CDR2 SFDVKD. CDR3 size: 16 residues. CDR3 sequence (DNA): TGTGCCACCAGTGATCCCCGGCGGGAGTCCTACAATGAGCAGTTCTTC. It specifies CATSDPRRESYNEQFF.

This clonotype was recorded many times. The chain combines TRBV18 with TRBJ1-1; 8 positions match TRBD1. V gave up 3 bases and J gave up 0 bases; unmatched junction bases: 3. CDR3 length equals 15 residues. The germline V gene encodes CDR1 KGHSH and CDR2 LQKENI. For the CDR3, the DNA is TGTGCCAGCTCACCGGGGACAGGTATGAACACTGAAGCTTTCTTT. Its translation is CASSPGTGMNTEAFF.

The rearrangement links TRBV29-1 to TRBJ2-5, with D possibly TRBD2 on 6 matching bases. The CDR3 contains 13 residues. The germline V and J ends were trimmed by 8 bases and 2 bases, with 15 bases remaining between them. Germline-derived CDR1 and CDR2 are SQVTM and ANQGSEA. The CDR3 reads CSRPGDPQETQYF. The CDR3 nucleotides read TGCAGCCGGCCGGGAGACCCTCAAGAGACCCAGTACTTC. Drawing the rest from reference TRBV29-1 and TRBJ2-5, the complete variable domain is SAVISQKPSRDICQRGTSLTIQCQVDSQVTMMFWYRQQPGQSLTLIATANQGSEATYESGFVIDKFPISRPNLTFSTLTVSNMSPEDSSIYLCSRPGDPQETQYFGPGTRLLVL.

V and J are TRBV2 and TRBJ2-3; TRBD2 matches 8 bases. The CDR3 runs 15 residues. With V trimmed by 6 bases and J by 5 bases, 10 bases remained unmatched. Germline CDR1 is SNHLY and CDR2 is FYNNEI. CDR3 protein: CASSAGLVGGDTQYF. The CDR3 DNA follows: TGTGCCAGCAGCGCGGGACTAGTTGGGGGAGATACGCAGTATTTT. The full variable domain, in which reference TRBV2 and TRBJ2-3 provide the parts outside the CDR3, is EPEVTQTPSHQVTQMGQEVILRCVPISNHLYFYWYRQILGQKVEFLVSFYNNEISEKSEIFDDQFSVERPDGSNFTLKIRSTKLEDSAMYFCASSAGLVGGDTQYFGPGTRLTVL.

This clonotype was recorded at least ten times. The chain combines TRBV7-2 with TRBJ2-4, with 9 nucleotides matching TRBD2. CDR1 is SGHTA, CDR2 FQGNSA, per germline. The V segment lost 1 base and the J segment 3 bases; nucleotides outside the gene matches: 10. CDR3 length: 18 residues. The CDR3, as DNA: TGTGCCAGCAGCTTAGGACGCGGGGGGGCCCGGAGCAAAAACATTCAGTACTTC. It encodes CASSLGRGGARSKNIQYF.

This clonotype has just a few counts. The chain recombines TRBV28 with TRBJ2-3; 7 bases are shared with TRBD1. CDR3 size: 15 residues. V lost 3 bases, J lost 3 bases, and 6 bases stayed unmatched. CDR1 is MDHEN and CDR2 is SYDVKM in the germline V gene. The CDR3 DNA reads as TGTGCCAGCAGTTTCCCTGGGACAGAGACAGATACGCAGTATTTT. Translation: CASSFPGTETDTQYF. The entire variable domain, with the rest obtained from reference TRBV28 and TRBJ2-3, is as follows: DVKVTQSSRYLVKRTGEKVFLECVQDMDHENMFWYRQDPGLGLRLIYFSYDVKMKEKGDIPEGYSVSREKKERFSLILESASTNQTSMYLCASSFPGTETDTQYFGPGTRLTVL.

This chain uses TRBV5-1 with TRBJ2-3, with a possible D match to TRBD2 (6 bases). The germline V gene has CDR1 SGHRS and CDR2 YFSETQ. V gave up 4 bases and J gave up 3 bases, with 12 bases separating them. This CDR3 is 14 amino acids long. CDR3 coding DNA: TGCGCCAGCAGCCGGACCCTAGCGACAGATACGCAGTATTTT. Protein: CASSRTLATDTQYF.

This clonotype was recorded at least ten times. The chain combines TRBV4-3 with TRBJ2-1, with 12 bases that match TRBD2. Germline V gene data show CDR1 as LGHNA and CDR2 as YSLEER. This CDR3 region has 15 residues. J was trimmed by 4 bases and V by 6 bases; bases with no gene match: 4. This chain's CDR3 is CASSRLAGDYNEQFF. The DNA of the CDR3 is TGCGCCAGCAGTCGACTAGCGGGAGATTACAATGAGCAGTTCTTC.

In this sample, this clonotype turned up a few times. The rearrangement uses TRBV5-1 and TRBJ2-6, with 8 bases that match TRBD1. Germline V gene sequence: CDR1 SGHRS, CDR2 YFSETQ. This CDR3 is built from 18 residues. With 0 bases clipped from V and 0 bases from J, the junction kept 5 bases outside the gene matches. The CDR3 nucleotides are TGCGCCAGCAGCTTGGCCGGGACAGGCCCCTCTGGGGCCAACGTCCTGACTTTC. This gives the protein CASSLAGTGPSGANVLTF.

The rearrangement links TRBV10-2 to TRBJ2-2, with 7 bases aligning to TRBD2. The CDR3 has 14 amino acids. The V and J ends lost 10 bases and 6 bases, in that order; junction bases with no gene match: 11. The germline V gene encodes CDR1 WSHSY and CDR2 SAAADI. In DNA, the CDR3 is TGCGCCACAGACCTTAGCGGGCGCTCCGGGGAGCTGTTTTTT. Protein sequence: CATDLSGRSGELFF.

This clonotype was counted many times. The rearrangement joins TRBV20-1 to TRBJ2-4, with TRBD2 identical over 7 bases. Looked up from germline, CDR1 is DFQATT and CDR2 is SNEGSKA (reference sequence). The CDR3 is 16 residues long. V was clipped by 0 bases and J by 3 bases; unmatched bases: 8. As DNA, the CDR3 is TGCAGTGCTAGAGATCCCGGGGGGAGGGGCAAAAACATTCAGTACTTC. This gives the protein CSARDPGGRGKNIQYF.

A few counts support this clonotype. V gene TRBV28 combines with J gene TRBJ2-7, with 8 bases fitting TRBD1. V lost 7 bases, J lost 4 bases, and 12 bases stayed unmatched. Germline V gene lookup returns CDR1 MDHEN and CDR2 SYDVKM. CDR3 size: 15 residues. In DNA, the CDR3 is TGTGCCAGCAAGGGACCCGGACAGGGTTTTTACGAGCAGTACTTC. It translates to CASKGPGQGFYEQYF.

The rearrangement links TRBV20-1 to TRBJ2-6; D gene uncertain. Germline V gene lookup returns CDR1 DFQATT and CDR2 SNEGSKA (reference sequence). The V and J ends lost 3 bases and 0 bases respectively, with 6 bases between them. The CDR3 covers 14 residues. CDR3 sequence (DNA): TGCAGTGCTAGTCCCAGCTCTGGGGCCAACGTCCTGACTTTC. Translating it yields CSASPSSGANVLTF.

The chain carries TRBV28 and TRBJ2-3; D may correspond to TRBD1 or TRBD2 (6 bases each). Germline V gene data show CDR1 as MDHEN and CDR2 as SYDVKM. The V end was cut by 7 bases, the J end by 0 bases, with 11 bases between. The CDR3 contains 14 residues. This CDR3 reads CASIKGGSTDTQYF. The CDR3 bases are TGTGCCAGCATTAAAGGGGGGAGCACAGATACGCAGTATTTT.

The V gene is TRBV27, the J gene TRBJ2-7; a weak D match, TRBD1 (5 bases). Germline loops: CDR1 MNHEY, CDR2 SMNVEV (reference sequence). This CDR3 is 13 amino acids long. V lost 5 bases and J 7 bases, leaving 15 bases between the germline ends. The chain's CDR3 is CASSPSPRVEQYF. The CDR3 bases are TGTGCCAGCAGTCCCTCCCCCAGGGTGGAGCAGTACTTC.

This clonotype came up a few times. The gene calls are TRBV7-6 and TRBJ1-1, with 9 bases aligning to TRBD1. Germline CDR1 reads SGHVS; CDR2 reads FNYEAQ. Trimming cost V 5 bases and J 4 bases; bases outside gene matches: 11. The CDR3 loop spans 16 amino acids. CDR3 DNA: TGTGCCAGCAGCCCTTACAGGGGGCAACTCATCACTGAAGCTTTCTTT. Amino acid sequence: CASSPYRGQLITEAFF. Drawing the rest from reference TRBV7-6 and TRBJ1-1, the complete variable domain is GAGVSQSPRYKVTKRGQDVALRCDPISGHVSLYWYRQALGQGPEFLTYFNYEAQQDKSGLPNDRFSAERPEGSISTLTIQRTEQRDSAMYRCASSPYRGQLITEAFFGQGTRLTVV.

The gene calls are TRBV10-3 and TRBJ1-2; D unresolved. Germline V gives CDR1 ENHRY, CDR2 SYGVKD. Trimming left V 0 bases short and J 4 bases short, with 12 bases between. This CDR3 spans 15 amino acids. The CDR3 is CAISESTQEPYGYTF. The DNA for the CDR3 is TGTGCCATCAGTGAGTCGACTCAGGAACCCTATGGCTACACCTTC.

A few counts support this clonotype. The chain links TRBV20-1 to TRBJ2-3; tentatively, D is TRBD2 (6 bases). The CDR3 loop spans 15 amino acids. V lost 0 bases and J 3 bases, leaving 13 bases between the germline ends. CDR1 DFQATT and CDR2 SNEGSKA come from the germline V gene (reference sequence). In DNA, the CDR3 is TGCAGTGCTAGAGATCGGGGGATGGGTACAGATACGCAGTATTTT. Translated: CSARDRGMGTDTQYF.

CDR3 sequence reads: CASSLAGLAGAGDTQYF. DNA of the CDR3: TGTGCCAGCAGTTTGGCGGGACTAGCGGGAGCAGGGGATACGCAGTATTTT. The chain uses TRBV28 and TRBJ2-3, with 14 bases fitting TRBD2. CDR1 is MDHEN and CDR2 is SYDVKM in the germline V gene. CDR3 size: 17 residues. V gave up 3 bases and J gave up 6 bases; unmatched junction bases: 8.

The V call is TRBV20-1, the J call TRBJ1-5; D may be TRBD1 (6 bases). Germline V CDR1 and CDR2: DFQATT, SNEGSKA (reference sequence). The CDR3 runs 12 residues. Trimming took off 5 bases at V and 7 bases at J, with 12 bases between the two ends. For the CDR3, the DNA is TGCAGTGCTTCACAGGGTGGGCAGCCCCAGCATTTT. Its protein product is CSASQGGQPQHF.

The rearrangement uses TRBV4-1 and TRBJ2-1, with D perhaps TRBD1 (6 bases). CDR3 length: 17 residues. CDR1 and CDR2 from the germline V gene are MGHRA and YSYEKL. V was trimmed by 5 bases and J by 0 bases, leaving 17 bases between them. CDR3 DNA sequence: TGCGCCAGCAGCAAACCGGGACAAAAGAGCTCCTACAATGAGCAGTTCTTC. Its protein is CASSKPGQKSSYNEQFF.

V is TRBV6-5 and J is TRBJ2-5; no reliable D call. This CDR3 comprises 14 residues. V lost 10 bases to trimming and J lost 3 bases, with 18 bases between them. From germline, CDR1 is MNHEY and CDR2 SVGAGI. The CDR3 region is CATSSASWEETQYF. The CDR3 DNA reads TGTGCCACCTCCAGTGCTTCGTGGGAAGAGACCCAGTACTTC.

This clonotype was seen ten or more times. The rearrangement links TRBV3-1 to TRBJ2-2, with D perhaps matching TRBD2 (5 bases). The CDR3 totals 13 residues. V gave up 6 bases and J gave up 9 bases, with 14 bases separating them. CDR1 is LGHDT, CDR2 YNNKEL, per germline (reference sequence). CDR3 DNA sequence: TGTGCCAGCAGAATTAGCGCCGGCCGGGAGCTGTTTTTT. It codes for CASRISAGRELFF. Drawing the rest from reference TRBV3-1 and TRBJ2-2, the complete variable domain is DTAVSQTPKYLVTQMGNDKSIKCEQNLGHDTMYWYKQDSKKFLKIMFSYNNKELIINETVPNRFSPKSPDKAHLNLHINSLELGDSAVYFCASRISAGRELFFGEGSRLTVL.

This clonotype was seen many times. The genes are TRBV7-8 and TRBJ1-4; D is unresolved. Trimming took 6 bases from V and 5 from J, leaving 10 bases between them. CDR3 length: 13 amino acids. In germline, CDR1 is SGHVS, CDR2 FQNEAQ. In nucleotides, the CDR3 is TGTGCCAGCAGACTGGACGGAAATGAAAAACTGTTTTTT. Its protein is CASRLDGNEKLFF.

This clonotype was detected ten times or more. The DNA is omitted, as the CDR3 cannot be located on it reliably, and the CDR3 follows TCRdb's listing. V usage is TRBV30 and J usage is TRBJ1-2; the table names TRBD1, a call not compared with the DNA. Inclusive of both ends, the CDR3 amounts to 13 amino acids. CDR1 is GTSNPN, CDR2 SVGIG, per germline (reference sequence). CDR3 amino acids: CAWGSGTGRARTF.

CDR3 region: CASSAPGGTYYNEQFF. The CDR3 region has the DNA TGTGCCAGCTCGGCCCCGGGCGGCACCTACTACAATGAGCAGTTCTTC. The chain combines TRBV18 with TRBJ2-1; D gene unclear. V was shortened by 6 bases and J by 3 bases, with 18 bases between the two germline ends. Per germline, CDR1 KGHSH and CDR2 LQKENI. CDR3 size: 16 residues.

In this sample, this clonotype turned up many times. The V call is TRBV10-3, the J call TRBJ2-3, with 8 bases that match TRBD2. This CDR3 region has 16 residues. The J segment lost 0 bases and the V segment lost 0 bases, leaving 2 bases of the junction unmatched. Germline CDR1 ENHRY, CDR2 SYGVKD. The CDR3 region is CAISESPSGSTDTQYF. The CDR3 DNA is TGTGCCATCAGTGAGTCGCCTAGCGGGAGCACAGATACGCAGTATTTT.